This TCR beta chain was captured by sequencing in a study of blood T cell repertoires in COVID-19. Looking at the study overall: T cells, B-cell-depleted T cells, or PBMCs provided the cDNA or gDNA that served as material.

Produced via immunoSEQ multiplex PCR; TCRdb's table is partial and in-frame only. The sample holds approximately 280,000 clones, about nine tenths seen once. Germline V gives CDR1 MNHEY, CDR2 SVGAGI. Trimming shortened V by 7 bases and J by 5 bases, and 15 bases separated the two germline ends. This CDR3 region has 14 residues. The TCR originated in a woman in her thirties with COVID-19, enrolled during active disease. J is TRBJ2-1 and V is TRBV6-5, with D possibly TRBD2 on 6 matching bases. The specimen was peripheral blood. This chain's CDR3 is CASTSPGTDNEQFF. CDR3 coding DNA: TGTGCCAGCACCTCCCCGGGGACTGACAATGAGCAGTTCTTC.